The TCR beta chain described here comes from a study of OX40 agonist ivuxolimab in advanced cancers. Germline V CDR1 and CDR2: MDHEN, SYDVKM. The CDR3 covers 19 residues. Trimming took 1 base from V and 1 from J; bases not matched to a gene: 13. TCRdb's table, derived via immunoSEQ multiplex PCR, lists solely in-frame clones and lacks some. The sample holds about 64,000 clones, about 91% seen once. The starting material was CD4+ or CD8+ T cells sorted from blood, obtained in a trial of the OX40 agonist ivuxolimab. The sequence derives from an adult with an advanced solid tumor such as melanoma, head and neck, liver or kidney cancer. V is TRBV28 and J is TRBJ1-5; TRBD1 matches at 7 bases. CDR3 nucleotides: TGTGCCAGCAGTTTATCCCCGGCACGACAGGGAGGGAGCAATCAGCCCCAGCATTTT. Translating gives CASSLSPARQGGSNQPQHF.